This passage covers 26 T cell receptor beta chains from one sample sequenced in a study of blood T cell repertoires in COVID-19. The method was immunoSEQ multiplex PCR; TCRdb's version includes in-frame clones alone and lacks a portion of them. The sample consists of tens of thousands of clones, approximately 80% of them appearing once. The sample consisted of peripheral blood. These receptors all come from a man older than 75 with active COVID-19.

The rearrangement joins TRBV27 to TRBJ2-7; TRBD2 aligns across 10 bases. Per germline, CDR1 MNHEY and CDR2 SMNVEV (reference sequence). Trimming took 2 bases from V and 3 from J; bases not matched to a gene: 4. This CDR3 is built from 15 residues. The CDR3: CASSLVGTSDYEQYF. The CDR3 DNA reads TGTGCCAGCAGTTTAGTGGGGACTAGCGACTACGAGCAGTACTTC.

The rearrangement joins TRBV5-1 to TRBJ1-4; the D gene is possibly TRBD1 (5 bases). Germline V lookup: CDR1 SGHRS, CDR2 YFSETQ. The CDR3 is 15 residues long. The V end was cut by 0 bases, the J end by 5 bases, with 11 bases between. In DNA form, the CDR3 reads TGCGCCAGCAGCTTGGCGCAGGGAAGAAATGAAAAACTGTTTTTT. Amino acid sequence: CASSLAQGRNEKLFF.

This chain links TRBV15 with TRBJ2-1, with D possibly TRBD2 on 6 matching bases. Germline assignment: CDR1 LNHNV and CDR2 YYDKDF (reference sequence). The CDR3 totals 20 residues. The V end was cut by 5 bases, the J end by 0 bases, with 26 bases between. The CDR3 nucleotides read TGTGCCACCAGCGGGGTCCCGGGACTCGACGAGACTTTCTCCTACAATGAGCAGTTCTTC. Encoded protein: CATSGVPGLDETFSYNEQFF.

The CDR3 loop is CASSRQGTTGELFF. In nucleotides, the CDR3 is TGTGCCAGCAGCCGACAGGGGACGACCGGGGAGCTGTTTTTT. V usage is TRBV7-9 and J usage is TRBJ2-2, with 8 bases identical to TRBD1. CDR1 and CDR2 from the germline V gene are SEHNR and FQNEAQ (reference sequence). Trimming at V came to 5 bases and at J to 5 bases, leaving 4 bases not matched to a gene. The CDR3 length is 14 residues.

This chain joins TRBV28 and TRBJ2-3; D uncertain. The CDR3 is 17 amino acids. V shed 5 bases and J shed 0 bases, with 18 bases lying between them. Germline CDR1 MDHEN, CDR2 SYDVKM. In DNA, the CDR3 is TGTGCCAGCAGTCCCTCCACAACCCAGACTAGCACAGATACGCAGTATTTT. This codes for CASSPSTTQTSTDTQYF.

This clone occurred a few times. This chain connects TRBV6-1 to TRBJ2-3; 15 bases map to TRBD2. CDR1 is MNHNS and CDR2 is SASEGT in the germline V gene. The CDR3 covers 18 residues. With 4 bases clipped from V and 5 bases from J, the junction kept 10 bases outside the gene matches. CDR3 nucleotide sequence: TGTGCCAGCAGTGCCAGGGGACTAGCGGGGGGCGTGGTAGATACGCAGTATTTT. Translation: CASSARGLAGGVVDTQYF.

This clone was counted a few times. CDR3 sequence reads: CASSTPGTRAGGSEQYF. The CDR3 nucleotides are TGTGCCAGCAGTACTCCGGGCACTAGGGCGGGAGGTAGCGAGCAGTACTTC. The chain employs TRBV28 and TRBJ2-7; 8 bases agree with TRBD2. After removal of 5 bases from V and 6 bases from J, the junction contained 18 bases not matched to a gene. CDR3 size: 17 residues. CDR1 and CDR2 (germline): MDHEN, SYDVKM.

This clone was picked up one time. The V and J genes are TRBV7-2 and TRBJ1-1; D possibly corresponds to TRBD1 (5 bases). V was pared by 3 bases and J by 0 bases, with 11 bases between. Germline V CDR1 and CDR2: SGHTA, FQGNSA. The CDR3 loop spans 15 amino acids. This CDR3 is CASSLSPGMNTEAFF. The CDR3 DNA reads TGTGCCAGCAGCTTGTCTCCAGGGATGAACACTGAAGCTTTCTTT.

This clone was observed a handful of times. The gene calls are TRBV19 and TRBJ1-5, with TRBD1 matching over 8 bases. This CDR3 region has 17 residues. After removal of 7 bases from V and 4 bases from J, the junction contained 15 bases not matched to a gene. Germline CDR1 and CDR2: LNHDA and SQIVND (reference sequence). The CDR3, as DNA: TGTGCCAGTACCACCAGAGGACAGGGCGGAAAAAATCAGCCCCAGCATTTT. This translates into CASTTRGQGGKNQPQHF.

The chain couples TRBV6-2 or TRBV6-3 to TRBJ2-7; 10 positions match TRBD2. This CDR3 contains 16 residues. The trim removed 0 bases at V and 4 bases at J, leaving 6 bases unmatched. Germline V CDR1 and CDR2: MNHEY, SVGEGT. CDR3 in amino acids: CASSYSKTSGPYEQYF. The CDR3, as DNA: TGTGCCAGCAGTTACTCGAAGACTAGCGGGCCGTACGAGCAGTACTTC.

The rearrangement joins TRBV5-5 to TRBJ1-6; 10 bases fit TRBD1. Per the germline V gene, CDR1 is SGHKS and CDR2 is YYEKEE (reference sequence). This CDR3 is built from 16 residues. V was pared by 4 bases and J by 7 bases, with 8 bases of the junction left unmatched. Here the CDR3 DNA reads TGTGCCAGCAGCGCACAGGGACAGGGGAGAAATTCACCCCTCCACTTT. It is translated as CASSAQGQGRNSPLHF.

V and J are TRBV19 and TRBJ1-1, with D tentatively TRBD1 (5 bases). CDR3 length: 14 amino acids. V was pared by 5 bases and J by 6 bases, with 16 bases between. Looked up from germline, CDR1 is LNHDA and CDR2 is SQIVND (reference sequence). The CDR3 DNA is TGTGCCAGTAGTTATGCAGGGTCGGTGGCTGAAGCTTTCTTT. It encodes CASSYAGSVAEAFF.

This rearrangement joins TRBV7-9 to TRBJ1-1; D remains ambiguous. Between the trimmed V and J ends, which lost 1 base and 8 bases, there was a span of 14 bases. CDR1 and CDR2 from the germline V gene are SEHNR and FQNEAQ (reference sequence). The CDR3 is 14 amino acids. This CDR3 reads CASSLEFGRFEAFF. DNA of the CDR3: TGTGCCAGCAGCTTAGAATTTGGGCGATTCGAAGCTTTCTTT.

The genes are TRBV27 and TRBJ1-5; 7 nucleotides line up with TRBD1. CDR1 and CDR2 (germline): MNHEY, SMNVEV (reference sequence). With V trimmed by 6 bases and J by 5 bases, 4 bases remained unmatched. The CDR3 is 13 residues long. The CDR3 sequence is CASSDRAHQPQHF. CDR3 sequence (DNA): TGTGCCAGCAGCGACAGGGCCCATCAGCCCCAGCATTTT.

The rearrangement links TRBV6-2 or TRBV6-3 to TRBJ2-5, with D maybe TRBD2 (6 bases). Deletions cut 3 bases from V and 5 bases from J, with 16 bases between. This CDR3 has 15 residues. Germline CDR1 is MNHEY and CDR2 is SVGEGT. Written as DNA, the CDR3 is TGTGCCAGCAGTTATAAGGGGCTAGCGTTTGAGACCCAGTACTTC. Encoded protein: CASSYKGLAFETQYF.

The CDR3 region is CASGLWTGFSDTQYF. Here the CDR3 DNA reads TGTGCTAGTGGTTTGTGGACAGGGTTTTCTGATACGCAGTATTTT. V gene TRBV12-5 combines with J gene TRBJ2-3; 8 bases line up with TRBD1. From germline, CDR1 is LGHNT and CDR2 FRNRAP. The CDR3 length is 15 residues. With V trimmed by 2 bases and J by 6 bases, 7 bases remained unmatched.

The chain couples TRBV5-1 to TRBJ2-2; D not resolved. CDR1 is SGHRS and CDR2 is YFSETQ in the germline V gene. V lost 1 base and J 1 base, leaving 2 bases between the germline ends. The CDR3 consists of 13 residues. CDR3 region: CASSLQNTGELFF. CDR3 bases: TGCGCCAGCAGCTTGCAGAACACCGGGGAGCTGTTTTTT.

This clone occurred a few times. The gene calls are TRBV18 and TRBJ1-3; D is unclear. Per germline, CDR1 KGHSH and CDR2 LQKENI. Trimming removed 2 bases at V and 1 base at J, with 6 bases between. CDR3 length equals 14 residues. DNA for the CDR3: TGTGCCAGCTCACCAAGGGAGTCTGGAAACACCATATATTTT. Its translation: CASSPRESGNTIYF. Together with reference TRBV18 and TRBJ1-3, the CDR3 gives the full variable domain: NAGVMQNPRHLVRRRGQEARLRCSPMKGHSHVYWYRQLPEEGLKFMVYLQKENIIDESGMPKERFSAEFPKEGPSILRIQQVVRGDSAAYFCASSPRESGNTIYFGEGSWLTVV.

The CDR3 reads CAITGLISYEQYF. CDR3 DNA sequence: TGTGCCATAACAGGGCTAATCTCCTACGAGCAGTACTTC. The V gene is TRBV19, the J gene TRBJ2-7; D possibly corresponds to TRBD1 (6 bases). The V end lost 10 bases, the J end lost 0 bases, and 13 bases lay between the germline ends. Germline CDR1 is LNHDA and CDR2 is SQIVND (reference sequence). This CDR3 is 13 amino acids long.

The rearrangement links TRBV2 to TRBJ2-3, with 10 positions matching TRBD2. Germline V gives CDR1 SNHLY, CDR2 FYNNEI. V lost 5 bases to trimming and J lost 0 bases; unmatched junction nucleotides: 14. The CDR3 is made up of 19 amino acids. The CDR3 bases are TGTGCCAGCAGTCAACCTACTAGCGGGGTGAAGTCTAGCACAGATACGCAGTATTTT. This encodes CASSQPTSGVKSSTDTQYF.

A few counts support this clone. This chain joins TRBV5-5 and TRBJ2-1; 10 nucleotides line up with TRBD2. The CDR3 contains 14 residues. V lost 0 bases, J lost 10 bases, and 4 bases stayed unmatched. Germline V gene sequence: CDR1 SGHKS, CDR2 YYEKEE (reference sequence). CDR3 bases: TGTGCCAGCAGCTTGGAGCGGGAGGGTCCGGAGCAGTTCTTC. Encoded protein: CASSLEREGPEQFF. Full variable domain (missing parts from reference TRBV5-5 and TRBJ2-1): DAGVTQSPTHLIKTRGQQVTLRCSPISGHKSVSWYQQVLGQGPQFIFQYYEKEERGRGNFPDRFSARQFPNYSSELNVNALLLGDSALYLCASSLEREGPEQFFGPGTRLTVL.

This chain connects TRBV12-1 to TRBJ2-7; TRBD1 is the table's D call and was not checked against the DNA. TRBV12-1 is a documented pseudogene. The CDR3 extends over 14 amino acids. In DNA form, the CDR3 reads TGTGCCAGCAGCCTTCGACAGGGGTGCTACGAGCAGTACTTC. This gives the protein CASSLRQGCYEQYF.

CDR3 region: CASALAGTGNTEAFF. The CDR3 DNA reads as TGTGCCAGCGCCCTTGCGGGGACCGGGAACACTGAAGCTTTCTTT. This rearrangement joins TRBV18 to TRBJ1-1, with a tentative D call TRBD1 (5 bases). V dropped 8 bases and J dropped 1 base, with 17 bases sitting between them. The CDR3 consists of 15 residues. CDR1 and CDR2 from the germline V gene are KGHSH and LQKENI.

This chain connects TRBV7-9 to TRBJ1-4, with 9 bases aligning to TRBD1. Germline assignment: CDR1 SEHNR and CDR2 FQNEAQ (reference sequence). The V and J ends lost 1 base and 6 bases, in that order; junction bases with no gene match: 0. CDR3 length: 14 residues. DNA of the CDR3: TGTGCCAGCAGCTTAGGGGACAGGGATGAAAAACTGTTTTTT. Its translation is CASSLGDRDEKLFF. The full variable domain, its missing parts supplied by reference TRBV7-9 and TRBJ1-4, is DTGVSQNPRHKITKRGQNVTFRCDPISEHNRLYWYRQTLGQGPEFLTYFQNEAQLEKSRLLSDRFSAERPKGSFSTLEIQRTEQGDSAMYLCASSLGDRDEKLFFGSGTQLSVL.

The CDR3 region has the DNA TGTGCCAGCAGGGGGGGGACTTCTAATTCCAATGAGCAGTTCTTC. As protein: CASRGGTSNSNEQFF. This sequence joins TRBV2 and TRBJ2-1; 7 positions agree with TRBD2. Germline trimming cut 6 bases from V and 6 bases from J; bases unmatched to any gene: 11. This CDR3 has 15 amino acids. Germline V CDR1 and CDR2: SNHLY, FYNNEI.

This clone is a singleton in its sample. This chain uses TRBV5-6 with TRBJ1-6, with D uncertain. V dropped 4 bases and J dropped 0 bases, with 8 bases sitting between them. The CDR3 is made up of 15 amino acids. Per germline, CDR1 SGHDT and CDR2 YYEEEE. CDR3 nucleotides: TGTGCCAGCAGCGTCCCCGGCTCCTATAATTCACCCCTCCACTTT. This codes for CASSVPGSYNSPLHF. The whole variable domain, filled in from reference TRBV5-6 and TRBJ1-6, reads DAGVTQSPTHLIKTRGQQVTLRCSPKSGHDTVSWYQQALGQGPQFIFQYYEEEERQRGNFPDRFSGHQFPNYSSELNVNALLLGDSALYLCASSVPGSYNSPLHFGNGTRLTVT.